Listed below are T cell receptor beta chains from one sample, sequenced in a study of blood T cell repertoires in COVID-19. Measured with immunoSEQ multiplex PCR; TCRdb has only the in-frame clones, and not every one. The sample carries a few hundred thousand clones, about 90% recorded once. The sequenced sample consisted of peripheral blood. The origin of the receptors is a woman between 40 and 55 years old with COVID-19, enrolled during active disease. Both conserved end residues are part of each CDR3. Each record gives: D gene, V gene, J gene, clone size, CDR3 protein, CDR3 DNA. A D gene is named only where the DNA matches it firmly. A clone size is listed for some rows: how often the clone was seen (once, few, many), or a class if it is expanded.

-	TRBV24-1	TRBJ1-1	-	CATSVASFTMNTEAFF	TGTGCCACCAGTGTGGCTTCCTTCACTATGAACACTGAAGCTTTCTTT
TRBD1	TRBV19	TRBJ2-1	once	CASSIEGQGGEQFF	TGTGCCAGTAGTATAGAGGGACAGGGGGGCGAGCAGTTCTTC
-	TRBV19	TRBJ1-4	-	CATAPGEQGTEKLFF	TGTGCCACCGCCCCAGGTGAGCAGGGAACTGAAAAACTGTTTTTT
-	TRBV6-6	TRBJ2-1	-	CASSPQGSSYNEQFF	TGTGCCAGCAGTCCACAGGGATCCTCCTACAATGAGCAGTTCTTC
-	TRBV12-3/TRBV12-4	TRBJ1-1	once	CASSQEGFTEAFF	TGTGCCAGCAGTCAGGAGGGGTTTACTGAAGCTTTCTTT
-	TRBV7-2	TRBJ1-2	-	CASSPRRTDGYTF	TGTGCCAGCAGCCCTCGGAGGACCGATGGCTACACCTTC
TRBD1	TRBV7-9	TRBJ2-2	once	CAAYRGINTGELFF	TGTGCCGCATACAGGGGAATAAACACCGGGGAGCTGTTTTTT
-	TRBV9	TRBJ2-2	-	CASRANRVAGELFF	TGTGCCAGCAGGGCAAACAGGGTGGCCGGGGAGCTGTTTTTT
TRBD1	TRBV19	TRBJ1-5	-	CASSRDRDQPQHF	TGTGCCAGTAGTCGGGACAGAGATCAGCCCCAGCATTTT
-	TRBV15	TRBJ2-7	-	CATSPGGATAYEQYF	TGTGCCACCAGCCCCGGTGGAGCAACCGCCTACGAGCAGTACTTC
TRBD2	TRBV11-3	TRBJ2-2	-	CASSLGRRGVGTGELFF	TGTGCCAGCAGCTTAGGTCGCCGGGGGGTGGGCACCGGGGAGCTGTTTTTT